This TCR beta chain was profiled in a study of cytomegalovirus exposure and HLA in healthy donors (dated by TCRdb to about 2017). Describing the broader study: An earlier analysis of more than 550 of the donors reported about 260 Gb of sequence data and 100 million to 120 million unique TCR beta sequences obtained from roughly 170 million T cells. Of the approximately 400 genotyped donors, approximately 83% fell in the genetic ancestry cluster associated with self-reported Caucasian donors. An early release covering approximately 600 HLA-typed donors comprised about 300 gigabases of sequencing data and around 80 million unique TCR sequences. In addition to the first cohort of 666 subjects, a separate validation cohort of approximately 130 different subjects was used. Alongside the repertoire data, information on donor age, sex, ethnicity and CMV serostatus was compiled. An earlier analysis of approximately 500 of the donors applied high-throughput TCR beta sequencing to assess whether each TCR beta V gene segment acted as functional or pseudogenic. The study combined high-throughput TCR immunosequencing, statistical association of individual TCRs with disease status, and machine learning to predict cytomegalovirus infection status. A later genetic analysis used genome-wide SNP genotypes for about three fifths of the roughly 700 donors, treating that subset as a discovery cohort. HLA typing included class I and class II loci at four-digit resolution. Among a few hundred genotyped donors of the cohort, an average of approximately 240,000 unique TCR beta nucleotide sequences were sequenced per donor, roughly 18% of them non-productive. The later analysis used no new phenotypic data to find candidate immune exposures, relying instead on TCR beta sequences and their occurrence across donors. A later analysis re-examined previously published TCR beta repertoires from more than 650 donors and added high-resolution HLA genotyping to investigate patterns of TCR occurrence. The number of donors typed differed by locus, with 629-630 for A, B, C, DRB1 and DQB1, roughly 520 for DQA1, 600 to 610 for DPA1, and 400 to 490 for DPB1. The study aimed to test whether signatures of past pathogen exposure could be identified by cataloging public T cell receptors. A handful of DR-DQ haplotypes were treated as single units for association and clustering because of strong linkage in the cohort. Every repertoire in the discovery cohort had been generated on one and the same sequencing platform. The study profiled the T cell repertoires of 550 to 700 subjects by immunosequencing and related them to cytomegalovirus serostatus. Paper-wide results and their limitations: In a later analysis, several top co-occurrence clusters were reported to appear linked to parvovirus B19, influenza, CMV and Epstein-Barr virus. A cluster of highly shared sequence variants was judged likely to represent a technical artifact of the sequencing pipeline. While some public TCRs were present in many individuals, most TCR sequences turned up only very rarely across donors. CMV serostatus was the only immune exposure information available for the cohort. In an earlier analysis of about 540 of the donors, most TCR beta V segments were observed in productive rearrangements about 87% or about 30% of the time, broadly matching IMGT annotations. Because counts were too low, approximately 18 rarely observed V segments, including chromosome 9 orphons, were excluded from the earlier analysis of some 540 of the donors. An association between a missense DCLRE1C variant and V-gene and J-gene trimming of TCR beta chains was found in a later genetic analysis and replicated in an independent cohort. Compared with the 666-donor mean, donors in an Asian-associated ancestry cluster had fewer N-insertions in productive TCRs, according to a later genetic analysis. Most CMV-associated TCR beta chains appeared to be HLA-restricted in a later analysis, and the HLA associations seemed to be driven largely by CMV exposure. Assigning TCR associations to individual alleles was difficult when HLA alleles, especially DR and DQ, strongly co-occurred. In a later analysis, HLA-associated TCR beta chains were found to be more clonally expanded and to have lower generation probabilities than equally common non-associated chains. The study gave a list of 150 to 200 TCR beta chains associated with cytomegalovirus. According to a later analysis, TCR association rates differed among HLA loci, with DRB1 alleles showing the most associated TCRs and HLA-C alleles showing the fewest. In vitro tests confirmed that a few of the cytomegalovirus-associated TCR beta chains recognize cytomegalovirus antigens. Specific HLA alleles were associated with roughly 16,000 TCR beta sequences at a false discovery rate of 0.05 in a later analysis. HLA typing was unavailable for some donors at each locus, so association tests used only the typed subset. Linkage disequilibrium might explain the correlated functional status among segregating V segments, but an unknown experimental factor could not be excluded. This cohort had only TCR beta chains sequenced, and the lack of alpha or paired-chain data limited which features could be detected. The authors suggested that the approach could potentially be extended to other disease states and immunological phenotypes. The classifier was reported to diagnose cytomegalovirus status with high specificity and sensitivity in both the original cohort and the validation cohort. A further reported finding was that TCR beta sequences accurately predicted the HLA-A and HLA-B alleles for most subjects in the first cohort. The presence/absence analyses assumed that sequencing depth was roughly uniform across donors, and that assumption may not be true.

As concerns this clone: It has no known antigen specificity. Base qualities were left out, and no much larger clone turns up one base away.

The cohort was made up of around 720 healthy bone marrow donors. At the time of sampling, all cohort members were nominally healthy, though unrecorded immune exposures were likely present. The donor was CMV seronegative and was included in the group of about 350 seronegative cohort members. A peripheral blood sample was provided by each donor, and peripheral blood mononuclear cells were used for TCR beta sequencing. The Qiagen DNeasy Blood Extraction Kit was used to extract genomic DNA from the blood cell samples. The library was obtained by the immunoSEQ multiplex PCR assay. For the multiplex PCR, a mixture combining 60 forward primers for TCR Vbeta segments and 13 reverse primers for TCR Jbeta segments was used. The CDR3 region of rearranged TCR beta genes was amplified from genomic DNA by a multiplex PCR assay. On the Illumina HiSeq System, the amplified TCR beta libraries were sequenced as 87-base-pair reads. In the authors' own workflow: A later analysis tallied roughly 76 million unique TCR beta chains across the 666 repertoires, and about 12 million of those chains were shared by two or more donors. Raw reads were error-corrected and collapsed into unique sequences by a nearest-neighbor algorithm in which closely related sequences were merged to remove PCR and sequencing errors. To assign V, D and J gene segments, CDR3 sequences were aligned to IMGT reference sequences. Each retained sequence needed at least a six-nucleotide match to both a V gene segment and a J gene segment. A rearrangement was called productive if the CDR3 had no stop codons and remained in frame with V and J, and every other rearrangement was called non-productive. Following IMGT convention, CDR3 was defined as the stretch from the second conserved V-encoded cysteine up to the conserved J-encoded phenylalanine. The earlier analysis of fewer than 750 of the donors excluded sequences that lacked an unambiguous match to a single V gene segment. In an earlier analysis of some 590 of the donors, V segments were called functional above 56.7% productive rearrangements and were called segregating when the between-donor standard deviation exceeded 5%. To diagnose cytomegalovirus status from the catalog of TCR beta chain sequences, a statistical classification framework was built. In a later analysis, V and J genes were assigned by comparing TCR nucleotide sequences against IMGT/GENE-DB human TR gene sequences. A later analysis assigned CDR3 sequences and most-parsimonious VDJ recombination scenarios with the TCRdist pipeline. In a later analysis, each TCR beta chain was defined by its CDR3 amino acid sequence together with its V-gene family, and reads without a unique V-gene family were excluded. To address suspected cross-contamination and a sequencing artifact, a later analysis removed roughly 580 highly shared, low-generation-probability nucleotide sequences. For each public chain, a later analysis derived a clonal expansion index from normalized ranks of inferred template counts within each repertoire. A later analysis computed generation probabilities with a VDJ recombination model fitted to out-of-frame rearrangements, and checked the results against IGoR. In a later analysis, hypergeometric tests were used to score TCR-TCR, TCR-HLA and TCR-CMV co-occurrence, with a repertoire-size bias correction applied to TCR pairs. False discovery rates were estimated in a later analysis by permuting HLA or CMV assignments 20 times. A later analysis grouped co-occurring TCRs with DBSCAN, adding TCRdist sequence similarity when clustering within HLA-allele-positive subsets. Co-occurrence clustering excluded repertoires with fewer than 30,000 or more than 120,000 public chains, plus five with anomalous nucleotide sharing. The table was pulled from immuneACCESS by TCRdb, which kept in-frame rearrangements only. Such tables lose some clones; where checked, under half of the loss comes from unresolved V genes, and the rest has no known cause. The V and J calls and clone size are taken from that table; D and trimming were inferred from the DNA. The sample table lists 200,000 to 250,000 clones, 65% to 75% of them with a count of one. The biggest ten clones account for 1.5% to 2% of the sample.

The sequenced sample consisted of PBMCs. The receptor was derived from a woman in her twenties or thirties in good health and CMV-seronegative.

This receptor has the CDR3 CASSEQGYEQYF. The DNA sequence is as follows: TGTGCCAGCAGTGAACAGGGCTACGAGCAGTACTTC. The chain is encoded by TRBV2 joined to TRBJ2-7, and possibly TRBD1, on 5 matching bases. Trimming removed 2 bases from V and 3 bases from J, leaving 5 bases between the germline ends. The germline V gene supplies CDR1 SNHLY and CDR2 FYNNEI. The CDR3 runs 12 amino acids, cysteine and phenylalanine included. This entry keeps only the CDR3 DNA: 36 bases, framed from base 1.